The entry that follows covers one T cell receptor beta chain sequence. Its antigen is not identified. This entry is derived from a study of shared clonotypes between healthy human individuals. Study-level points and caveats: Donors were few, which limited the genetic and exposure-history diversity represented. An expected dependence of interdonor clonotype sharing on sequencing depth was noted.

Germline V gene data show CDR1 as SGHAT and CDR2 as FQNNGV. V was pared by 6 bases and J by 7 bases, with 12 bases of the junction left unmatched. The CDR3 is 15 residues long. Replicate sorted-subset PCRs were loaded with approximately 190 ng DNA, 25,000 to 30,000 T cell genomes. Using immunoSEQ multiplex PCR, the repertoire was profiled, and TCRdb retains in-frame clones only, with some absent. The table shows millions of clones, with more than 90% occurring only once. Sequenced input: naive CD4+ T cells sorted from blood. The subset denotes: CD45RA+ positively selected. This sequence was found in a man between 18 and 29 years old in good health. The V and J genes are TRBV11-2 and TRBJ2-1; 7 bases fit TRBD1. CDR3 sequence: CASSHSTGPVNEQFF. As DNA, the CDR3 is TGTGCCAGCAGTCATTCGACAGGGCCGGTTAATGAGCAGTTCTTC.